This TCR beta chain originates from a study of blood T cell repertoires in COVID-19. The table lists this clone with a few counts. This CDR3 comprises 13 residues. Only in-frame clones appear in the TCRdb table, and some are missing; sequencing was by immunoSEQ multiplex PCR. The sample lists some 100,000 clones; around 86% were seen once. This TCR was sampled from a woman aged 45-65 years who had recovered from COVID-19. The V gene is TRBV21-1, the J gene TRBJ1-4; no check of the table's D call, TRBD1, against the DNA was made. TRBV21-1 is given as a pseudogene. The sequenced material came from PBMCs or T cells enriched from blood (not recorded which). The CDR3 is CASSKGTGEKLFF. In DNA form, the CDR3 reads TGTGCCAGCAGCAAAGGGACAGGTGAAAAACTGTTTTTT.